These 18 T cell receptor beta chains were all obtained from the same sample, sequenced in a study of technical replicates of blood from four donors. TCRdb's copy holds only in-frame clones and misses some; the assay was immunoSEQ multiplex PCR. The table includes some 80,000 clones, 70% to 90% detected once. The sample comprised PBMCs. Receptor source: a human donor in good health. Some clones in this sample may be carry-over from other donors' samples.

This clone has just a few counts. V and J are TRBV6-1 and TRBJ1-2; D is uncertain. This CDR3 has 14 residues. Germline values: CDR1 MNHNS, CDR2 SASEGT. Trimming took off 3 bases at V and 4 bases at J, with 12 bases between the two ends. The CDR3 protein is CASSDGSRSYGYTF. The CDR3, as DNA: TGTGCCAGCAGTGATGGATCTCGGAGCTATGGCTACACCTTC.

CDR3 sequence: CASSDSGSLGYGYTF. In DNA form, the CDR3 reads TGTGCCAGCAGTGACTCGGGCAGCTTAGGATATGGCTACACCTTC. This chain joins TRBV6-4 and TRBJ1-2, with D unresolved. V was clipped by 0 bases and J by 5 bases, with 13 bases between them. Germline V gives CDR1 MRHNA, CDR2 SNTAGT. This CDR3 is 15 amino acids long.

The V gene is TRBV6-6, the J gene TRBJ2-1, with TRBD2 identical over 8 bases. The CDR3 is 16 residues long. In germline, CDR1 is MNHNY, CDR2 SVGAGI (reference sequence). V dropped 5 bases and J dropped 0; count of bases not matched to a gene: 6. CDR3 protein: CASSAGGRSSYNEQFF. DNA for the CDR3: TGTGCCAGCAGTGCCGGCGGGAGGAGCTCCTACAATGAGCAGTTCTTC.

The V call is TRBV13, the J call TRBJ1-4, with D perhaps TRBD1 (5 bases). The V gene's germline CDR1 is PRHDT and CDR2 FYEKMQ (reference sequence). Deletions cut 5 bases from V and 7 bases from J, with 14 bases between. The CDR3 contains 14 residues. The CDR3: CASSLRVVAEKLFF. As DNA, the CDR3 is TGTGCCAGCAGCCTCAGGGTAGTAGCTGAAAAACTGTTTTTT.

The chain links TRBV5-1 to TRBJ2-5; TRBD1 is a possible D gene (7 bases). The CDR3 runs 16 residues. Germline V gene data show CDR1 as SGHRS and CDR2 as YFSETQ. The ends were cut back, 2 bases at V and 4 bases at J, with 18 bases in the middle. The CDR3 nucleotides are TGCGCCAGCAGCTTCGCGTTGCAGGGGGGTCGAGAGACCCAGTACTTC. Protein sequence: CASSFALQGGRETQYF.

This clone was counted only a few times. This chain uses TRBV20-1 with TRBJ1-5, with 8 positions matching TRBD1. The CDR3 length is 11 residues. V was pared by 6 bases and J by 7 bases, with 2 bases of the junction left unmatched. CDR1 is DFQATT and CDR2 is SNEGSKA in the germline V gene (reference sequence). The CDR3, as DNA: TGCAGTGCAACAGGGGGGCAGCCCCAGCATTTT. Protein: CSATGGQPQHF.

The chain links TRBV5-1 to TRBJ2-5; D is unresolved. V lost 0 bases and J 3 bases, leaving 6 bases between the germline ends. This CDR3 region has 13 residues. Germline V gene sequence: CDR1 SGHRS, CDR2 YFSETQ. CDR3 DNA: TGCGCCAGCAGCTTGGGAGGAGAAGAGACCCAGTACTTC. The encoded protein is CASSLGGEETQYF.

The chain recombines TRBV27 with TRBJ1-2; D is perhaps TRBD1 (6 bases). V was clipped by 7 bases and J by 4 bases, with 13 bases between them. The CDR3 is made up of 13 amino acids. The V gene's germline CDR1 is MNHEY and CDR2 SMNVEV (reference sequence). DNA of the CDR3: TGTGCCAGCAAATCAACAGGGAGCTATGGCTACACCTTC. This translates into CASKSTGSYGYTF.

The rearrangement uses TRBV2 and TRBJ1-5; a weak D match, TRBD1 (6 bases). This CDR3 is built from 18 residues. Per germline, CDR1 SNHLY and CDR2 FYNNEI. The V and J ends lost 4 bases and 2 bases respectively, with 21 bases between them. The CDR3 region has the DNA TGTGCCAGCAGTGGGGAGTTGGGCAGGGGCTCGGGCAATCAGCCCCAGCATTTT. It is translated as CASSGELGRGSGNQPQHF.

The chain couples TRBV27 to TRBJ1-2, with 8 bases aligning to TRBD1. Looked up from germline, CDR1 is MNHEY and CDR2 is SMNVEV (reference sequence). Trimming at V came to 9 bases and at J to 1 base, leaving 16 bases not matched to a gene. This CDR3 comprises 17 residues. The CDR3 nucleotides are TGTGCCAGGTGTACAAACCGGACAGGGACCCGTAACTATGGCTACACCTTC. It yields the protein CARCTNRTGTRNYGYTF.

This clone was counted once. The chain carries TRBV30 and TRBJ1-2, with D possibly TRBD1 on 5 matching bases. Per the germline V gene, CDR1 is GTSNPN and CDR2 is SVGIG (reference sequence). This CDR3 is built from 13 residues. V was clipped by 1 base and J by 8 bases, with 14 bases between them. For the CDR3, the DNA is TGTGCCTGGAGTGGGAGGGCCAGGGAGGGCTACACCTTC. It is translated as CAWSGRAREGYTF.

CDR3 protein: CASSSGGPFQETQYF. CDR3 sequence (DNA): TGTGCCAGCAGCTCGGGGGGGCCGTTCCAAGAGACCCAGTACTTC. This sequence joins TRBV7-2 and TRBJ2-5; 8 nucleotides align to TRBD2. CDR1 SGHTA and CDR2 FQGNSA come from the germline V gene. CDR3 length equals 15 residues. With V trimmed by 4 bases and J by 1 base, 5 bases remained unmatched.

This chain uses TRBV7-9 with TRBJ2-2; possibly TRBD2 for D (6 bases). The CDR3 loop spans 14 amino acids. Germline V gives CDR1 SEHNR, CDR2 FQNEAQ (reference sequence). V lost 6 bases, J lost 1 base, and 9 bases lay in between. CDR3 sequence reads: CASSPGGNTGELFF. The CDR3 coding sequence is TGTGCCAGCAGTCCCGGGGGGAACACCGGGGAGCTGTTTTTT.

The gene calls are TRBV4-1 and TRBJ2-1, with 9 bases identical to TRBD2. V gave up 0 bases and J gave up 4 bases; unmatched junction bases: 7. The CDR3 has 17 residues. Germline V gene lookup returns CDR1 MGHRA and CDR2 YSYEKL. The CDR3 DNA reads TGCGCCAGCAGCCAAGATGTGCTAGCGGGGATGTACAATGAGCAGTTCTTC. This translates into CASSQDVLAGMYNEQFF.

The V and J genes are TRBV28 and TRBJ2-1; TRBD2 aligns across 10 bases. The germline gives CDR1 MDHEN, CDR2 SYDVKM. CDR3 length: 14 amino acids. V lost 7 bases, J lost 8 bases, and 8 bases stayed unmatched. CDR3 amino acids: CASISGRAPDEQFF. CDR3 bases: TGTGCCAGCATAAGCGGGAGGGCCCCGGATGAGCAGTTCTTC.

This clone was picked up a small number of times. The genes are TRBV11-2 and TRBJ1-1; D uncertain. Germline V CDR1 and CDR2: SGHAT, FQNNGV. Deletions cut 3 bases from V and 2 bases from J, with 7 bases between. CDR3 length: 13 residues. The chain's CDR3 is CASSFRGNTEAFF. The CDR3 DNA follows: TGTGCCAGCAGCTTTCGGGGAAACACTGAAGCTTTCTTT.

The rearrangement uses TRBV4-2 and TRBJ2-1; 8 nucleotides line up with TRBD2. With 1 base clipped from V and 8 bases from J, the junction kept 4 bases outside the gene matches. This CDR3 has 14 amino acids. Per the germline V gene, CDR1 is LGHNA and CDR2 is YNFKEQ. Here the CDR3 reads CASSQVGGLDEQFF. The CDR3 bases are TGTGCCAGCAGCCAAGTCGGGGGACTAGATGAGCAGTTCTTC.

V gene TRBV11-1 combines with J gene TRBJ1-6; 8 bases agree with TRBD1. The CDR3 sequence is 14 residues long. Germline lookup yields CDR1 SGHAT and CDR2 FQDESV (reference sequence). Unmatched junction bases numbered 4, after V lost 5 bases and J lost 7 bases. In DNA, the CDR3 is TGTGCCAGCAGCAGGACAGGGAACAATTCACCCCTCCACTTT. Protein product: CASSRTGNNSPLHF.